This is a list of T cell receptor beta chains from one sample in a study of PD-L1 blockade in urothelial cancer. TCRdb's table, derived via immunoSEQ multiplex PCR, lists solely in-frame clones and lacks some. The table lists around 26,000 clones, around 88% of them singletons. Sequences were derived from PBMCs, sampled around atezolizumab (anti-PD-L1) treatment. These receptors were obtained from a man between 60 and 75 years old with urothelial cancer. Each CDR3 is given with its conserved first and last residue. The D gene is left open where the match is weak. The size field is filled for only some rows; it gives once, few, many or a size class.

v_call: TRBV6-5; j_call: TRBJ2-7; clone_size: .; d_call: TRBD1; cdr3_nt: TGTGCCAGCAGTTACTCGACAGGGGGCGTCTACGAGCAGTACTTC; cdr3_aa: CASSYSTGGVYEQYF
v_call: TRBV10-3; j_call: TRBJ2-7; clone_size: .; d_call: TRBD1; cdr3_nt: TGTGCCATCAGCATAACCCGGGACAGACACTCCTACGAGCAGTACTTC; cdr3_aa: CAISITRDRHSYEQYF
v_call: TRBV2; j_call: TRBJ1-1; clone_size: once; d_call: .; cdr3_nt: TGTGCCAGCATCGCTCGGGGGATGAACACTGAAGCTTTCTTT; cdr3_aa: CASIARGMNTEAFF
v_call: TRBV6-6; j_call: TRBJ2-3; clone_size: .; d_call: TRBD2; cdr3_nt: TGTGCCAGCAGTTACTGGGAGGGAAGCACAGATACGCAGTATTTT; cdr3_aa: CASSYWEGSTDTQYF
v_call: TRBV5-8; j_call: TRBJ2-5; clone_size: .; d_call: .; cdr3_nt: TGTGCCAGCAGAGAGGGACTGTTCCAAGAGACCCAGTACTTC; cdr3_aa: CASREGLFQETQYF
v_call: TRBV19; j_call: TRBJ1-5; clone_size: .; d_call: TRBD1; cdr3_nt: TGTGCCAGTAGTCGTAGCAGGGGGGATCAGCCCCAGCATTTT; cdr3_aa: CASSRSRGDQPQHF
v_call: TRBV27; j_call: TRBJ1-1; clone_size: once; d_call: .; cdr3_nt: TGTGCCAGCAGTTTCCAGGGGAACACTGAAGCTTTCTTT; cdr3_aa: CASSFQGNTEAFF
v_call: TRBV7-6; j_call: TRBJ1-4; clone_size: .; d_call: TRBD1; cdr3_nt: TGTGCCAGCACGGGGACAGGGGCGTTCAAGGCTAATGAAAAACTGTTTTTT; cdr3_aa: CASTGTGAFKANEKLFF
v_call: TRBV19; j_call: TRBJ1-4; clone_size: .; d_call: TRBD1; cdr3_nt: TGTGCCAGTAGTAATGGGGACAGGGGTGAAAAACTGTTTTTT; cdr3_aa: CASSNGDRGEKLFF
v_call: TRBV5-1; j_call: TRBJ2-3; clone_size: .; d_call: TRBD2; cdr3_nt: TGCGCCAGCAGCTTCCTACTAGCGGCAACAGATACGCAGTATTTT; cdr3_aa: CASSFLLAATDTQYF
v_call: TRBV19; j_call: TRBJ2-7; clone_size: .; d_call: TRBD1; cdr3_nt: TGTGCCAGTGACTCCGGGACAGGGGATTCCTACGAGCAGTACTTC; cdr3_aa: CASDSGTGDSYEQYF
v_call: TRBV29-1; j_call: TRBJ2-3; clone_size: .; d_call: TRBD2; cdr3_nt: TGCAGCGTTGATCGGGGGGAGAGTACAGATACGCAGTATTTT; cdr3_aa: CSVDRGESTDTQYF
v_call: TRBV28; j_call: TRBJ1-5; clone_size: few; d_call: .; cdr3_nt: TGTGCCAGCACCCCGGGGGTGGTCAATCAGCCCCAGCATTTT; cdr3_aa: CASTPGVVNQPQHF
v_call: TRBV7-2; j_call: TRBJ1-3; clone_size: once; d_call: .; cdr3_nt: TGTGCCAGCAGCTTCGAGACGAGAGGGCACACCATATATTTT; cdr3_aa: CASSFETRGHTIYF
v_call: TRBV6-1; j_call: TRBJ2-1; clone_size: .; d_call: TRBD2; cdr3_nt: TGTGCCAGCAGTGATAGGAGCGGGGTCTATGAGCAGTTCTTC; cdr3_aa: CASSDRSGVYEQFF
v_call: TRBV11-2; j_call: TRBJ2-5; clone_size: .; d_call: .; cdr3_nt: TGTGCCAGCAGCCCGAGGGACACCGAAGAGACCCAGTACTTC; cdr3_aa: CASSPRDTEETQYF
v_call: TRBV5-1; j_call: TRBJ2-1; clone_size: .; d_call: .; cdr3_nt: TGCGCCAGCAGCTTGGCAGGCAAGCCTTACAATGAGCAGTTCTTC; cdr3_aa: CASSLAGKPYNEQFF
v_call: TRBV27; j_call: TRBJ2-7; clone_size: .; d_call: TRBD1; cdr3_nt: TGTGCCAGCGGTCGGGCAGGGGGCATGAACGAGCAGTACTTC; cdr3_aa: CASGRAGGMNEQYF
v_call: TRBV11-2; j_call: TRBJ2-5; clone_size: .; d_call: .; cdr3_nt: TGTGCCAGCAGCCCTCCGTCCCCTAGACGGGTAGAGACCCAGTACTTC; cdr3_aa: CASSPPSPRRVETQYF
v_call: TRBV5-6; j_call: TRBJ1-1; clone_size: .; d_call: TRBD1; cdr3_nt: TGTGCCTCGACAGGGCAAAACACTGAAGCTTTCTTT; cdr3_aa: CASTGQNTEAFF
v_call: TRBV11-3; j_call: TRBJ2-7; clone_size: .; d_call: TRBD1; cdr3_nt: TGTGCCAGCAGCTTAGGGACAGGGCAGCAGTACTTC; cdr3_aa: CASSLGTGQQYF
v_call: TRBV6-5; j_call: TRBJ1-1; clone_size: .; d_call: .; cdr3_nt: TGTACCAGCAGGGGCATAAGGACTGAAGCTTTCTTT; cdr3_aa: CTSRGIRTEAFF
v_call: TRBV5-4; j_call: TRBJ1-2; clone_size: .; d_call: .; cdr3_nt: TGTGCCAGCAGCTTGGGCGGGGTCCTCTATGGCTACACCTTC; cdr3_aa: CASSLGGVLYGYTF
v_call: TRBV5-5; j_call: TRBJ2-7; clone_size: .; d_call: TRBD1; cdr3_nt: TGTGCCAGCAGCTTACAGGGGGGCTCCTACGAGCAGTACTTC; cdr3_aa: CASSLQGGSYEQYF
v_call: TRBV7-8; j_call: TRBJ2-7; clone_size: .; d_call: .; cdr3_nt: TGTGCCAGCAGCAACGAGGGCGGTGGCGAGCAGTACTTC; cdr3_aa: CASSNEGGGEQYF
v_call: TRBV7-9; j_call: TRBJ2-7; clone_size: .; d_call: .; cdr3_nt: TGTGCCAGCAGCTTAAACTCATACGAGCAGTACTTC; cdr3_aa: CASSLNSYEQYF
v_call: TRBV14; j_call: TRBJ2-7; clone_size: .; d_call: TRBD2; cdr3_nt: TGTGCCAGCAGCCAACGACTAGCGGGAGGATGGGGAGAGCAGTACTTC; cdr3_aa: CASSQRLAGGWGEQYF
v_call: TRBV5-1; j_call: TRBJ2-1; clone_size: .; d_call: .; cdr3_nt: TGCGCCAGCAGCGGAGGGGACAGCCGACTCAATGAGCAGTTCTTC; cdr3_aa: CASSGGDSRLNEQFF
v_call: TRBV6-6; j_call: TRBJ2-3; clone_size: .; d_call: TRBD1; cdr3_nt: TGTGCCAGCCTCAGGGGGTCGGTGTCGGATACGCAGTATTTT; cdr3_aa: CASLRGSVSDTQYF
v_call: TRBV19; j_call: TRBJ1-5; clone_size: .; d_call: TRBD1; cdr3_nt: TGTGCCAGTAGGTCCCGGGACAGCAATAGCAATCAGCCCCAGCATTTT; cdr3_aa: CASRSRDSNSNQPQHF
v_call: TRBV15; j_call: TRBJ1-3; clone_size: .; d_call: .; cdr3_nt: TGTGCCACCAGCAGAGACTTCGGACTCTCTGGAAACACCATATATTTT; cdr3_aa: CATSRDFGLSGNTIYF
v_call: TRBV29-1; j_call: TRBJ2-7; clone_size: .; d_call: TRBD1; cdr3_nt: TGCAGCGTTGAAGATTCACCCGAGACAGGGGCCGTTTACGAGCAGTACTTC; cdr3_aa: CSVEDSPETGAVYEQYF
v_call: TRBV7-2; j_call: TRBJ2-2; clone_size: .; d_call: TRBD1; cdr3_nt: TGTGCCAGCAGCTTTACCGGGACAGGGGGCCCCAGGGAGTCCGGGGAGCTGTTTTTT; cdr3_aa: CASSFTGTGGPRESGELFF
v_call: TRBV6-5; j_call: TRBJ1-5; clone_size: once; d_call: TRBD1; cdr3_nt: TGTGCCAGCAGTTCCGGGACAGGGCGGATGACCCAGCATTTT; cdr3_aa: CASSSGTGRMTQHF
v_call: TRBV2; j_call: TRBJ2-2; clone_size: .; d_call: TRBD2; cdr3_nt: TGTGCCAGCATTCCCGGACTAGCGGGAGGGATGAACACCGGGGAGCTGTTTTTT; cdr3_aa: CASIPGLAGGMNTGELFF
v_call: TRBV25-1; j_call: TRBJ1-1; clone_size: .; d_call: .; cdr3_nt: TGTGCCAGCATCCGTGGGTCGAACCGGGGGGGGACTGAGGCTTTCTTT; cdr3_aa: CASIRGSNRGGTEAFF
v_call: TRBV7-2; j_call: TRBJ1-2; clone_size: .; d_call: TRBD1; cdr3_nt: TGTGCCAGCAGCTTCGGACAGGGTAACTATGGCTACACCTTC; cdr3_aa: CASSFGQGNYGYTF